This T cell receptor beta chain was sequenced in a study of blood T cells in healthy people across ages. A sample-barcoded 5' primer and a J-beta primer mix were used in a second PCR of roughly 6 to 11 cycles. MiXCR, run by TCRdb on the 5' RACE reads, gives a single entry per CDR3 protein. The table has under 800,000 distinct CDR3 sequences, roughly 21% seen once. V shed 5 bases and J shed 1 base, with 15 bases lying between them. The CDR3 contains 15 residues. Germline CDR1 SQVTM, CDR2 ANQGSEA. This clonotype has more than one count but fewer than ten. Its antigen remains unidentified. Study-level points and caveats: As naive T cell percentage varied, TCR beta diversity correlated strongly with it.

V usage is TRBV29-1 and J usage is TRBJ2-4, with D maybe TRBD2 (6 bases). The source material was blood. The receptor was isolated from a man between 65 and 85 years old in good health. In nucleotides, the CDR3 is TGCAGCGTTTGGGCGACGGGAGCGGCCAAAAACATTCAGTACTTC. Translating gives CSVWATGAAKNIQYF.